This TCR beta chain is from a study of metastatic and nonmetastatic thyroid tumors. The wider study: It was across blood and tumor or nodule tissue from malignant and benign thyroid patients that repertoires were compared.

This CDR3 is 11 amino acids long. The V end lost 1 base, the J end lost 8 bases, and 5 bases lay between the germline ends. Germline CDR1 and CDR2: SNHLY and FYNNEI. This clone was observed at least ten times. Other DNA sequences in the same sample also yield this CDR3. Patients were all untreated before their thyroid surgery. TCRdb used MiXCR to call clones anew from the PCR reads. The table shows approximately 82,000 clones, with around 13% occurring only once. V is TRBV2 and J is TRBJ1-1; no definite D call. The sequence was collected from a female donor with papillary thyroid cancer or a benign thyroid nodule (not recorded which). Some clones in this sample may be carry-over from other donors' samples. What was sequenced was tumor tissue. CDR3 amino acids: CASSEDREAFF. DNA for the CDR3: TGTGCCAGCAGTGAAGACCGGGAAGCTTTCTTT.